The 8 T cell receptor beta chains below were found in one sample sequenced in a study of blood T cell repertoires in COVID-19. TCRdb's copy holds only in-frame clones and misses some; the assay was immunoSEQ multiplex PCR. The sample carries tens of thousands of clones, over 75% recorded once. The sequencing sample was made of peripheral blood. Receptors were obtained from a human donor in a cohort sampled during active COVID-19.

The rearrangement links TRBV2 to TRBJ1-6; TRBD1 might be the D (6 bases). CDR1 and CDR2 (germline): SNHLY, FYNNEI. V was shortened by 4 bases and J by 10 bases, with 17 bases between the two germline ends. The CDR3 is 15 residues long. The CDR3 DNA reads as TGTGCCAGCAGTGTCCGGACAGCTATCCAATCACCCCTCCACTTT. It encodes CASSVRTAIQSPLHF.

V is TRBV6-1 and J is TRBJ2-3, with D possibly matching TRBD2 (7 bases). V dropped 4 bases and J dropped 1 base, with 15 bases sitting between them. The CDR3 totals 16 residues. Germline V gene data show CDR1 as MNHNS and CDR2 as SASEGT. DNA for the CDR3: TGTGCCAGCAGTGGCCCTGGGGGGGCTCGCACAGATACGCAGTATTTT. Protein sequence: CASSGPGGARTDTQYF.

The V call is TRBV10-2, the J call TRBJ2-7, with 7 bases matching TRBD1. Per germline, CDR1 WSHSY and CDR2 SAAADI. Germline trimming cut 1 base from V and 2 bases from J; bases unmatched to any gene: 5. The CDR3 covers 15 residues. The CDR3 nucleotides are TGCGCCAGCAGTGAGTGGACAGGAGACCCCTACGAGCAGTACTTC. Its protein is CASSEWTGDPYEQYF.

V gene TRBV6-5 combines with J gene TRBJ1-2, with a possible D match to TRBD1 (5 bases). Germline CDR1 and CDR2: MNHEY and SVGAGI. Trimming took off 0 bases at V and 4 bases at J, with 12 bases between the two ends. The CDR3 runs 15 residues. This CDR3 reads CASSYSGQGGYGYTF. The CDR3 DNA sequence: TGTGCCAGCAGTTACTCGGGGCAGGGTGGCTATGGCTACACCTTC.

This chain links TRBV19 with TRBJ1-5; possibly TRBD1 for D (6 bases). The CDR3 is made up of 15 amino acids. Deletions cut 4 bases from V and 1 base from J, with 11 bases between. The germline gives CDR1 LNHDA, CDR2 SQIVND (reference sequence). The chain's CDR3 is CASSRGGGSNQPQHF. CDR3 DNA sequence: TGTGCCAGTAGTAGGGGAGGGGGAAGCAATCAGCCCCAGCATTTT.

The CDR3 nucleotides read TGCGCCAGCAGCCGCGGGACAGGGGACTACAATGAGCAGTTCTTC. Protein sequence: CASSRGTGDYNEQFF. The chain couples TRBV5-1 to TRBJ2-1; 10 bases match TRBD1. This CDR3 comprises 15 residues. In germline, CDR1 is SGHRS, CDR2 YFSETQ. Germline trimming cut 4 bases from V and 3 bases from J; bases unmatched to any gene: 4.

This sequence joins TRBV28 and TRBJ1-2; 7 bases fit TRBD1. There are 13 residues in the CDR3. With V trimmed by 2 bases and J by 10 bases, 7 bases remained unmatched. Germline V gene sequence: CDR1 MDHEN, CDR2 SYDVKM. The CDR3 protein is CASSLPRTGPYTF. The CDR3 coding sequence is TGTGCCAGCAGTTTACCCCGGACAGGTCCCTACACCTTC.

The V and J genes are TRBV3-1 (or the pseudogene TRBV3-2) and TRBJ2-1; TRBD1 matches at 8 bases. J lost 4 bases, V lost 8 bases, and 4 bases had no gene match. The CDR3 extends over 13 amino acids. The germline V gene encodes CDR1 LGHDT and CDR2 YNNKEL (reference sequence). CDR3: CASPDRVYNEQFF. The CDR3 DNA sequence: TGTGCCAGCCCGGACAGGGTTTACAATGAGCAGTTCTTC.